This TCR beta chain was profiled in a study of patients and donors after allogeneic stem cell transplantation. Each CDR3 protein is one row after TCRdb ran MiXCR on the RT-PCR reads. The sample records approximately 200,000 distinct CDR3 sequences, around 41% being singletons. Trimming pared 6 bases from V and 13 bases from J, leaving 10 bases between. Germline lookup yields CDR1 MNHNY and CDR2 SVGAGI (reference sequence). The length of the CDR3 is 11 residues. The specimen sequenced was blood, either unsorted or a sorted T cell fraction (not recorded which). The chain recombines TRBV6-6 with TRBJ1-6; D uncertain. This clonotype was sampled from a human donor who was either an allogeneic HSCT recipient or a stem cell or donor lymphocyte infusion donor (not recorded which). It is not recorded whose cells these are; they may come from a transplant donor. The DNA for the CDR3 is TGTGCCAGCAGCCTATTGGGGCCCCTCCACTTT. Amino acids: CASSLLGPLHF.